The clone carrying this TCR beta chain came up once. These data originate in a study of technical replicates of blood from four donors. The germline V gene encodes CDR1 PRHDT and CDR2 FYEKMQ (reference sequence). V shed 5 bases and J shed 2 bases, with 7 bases lying between them. This CDR3 comprises 13 residues. Generated by immunoSEQ multiplex PCR, the TCRdb table keeps only in-frame clones and is missing some. There are approximately 100,000 clones in the sample; 96% occur only once, and approximately 0.2% lies in the top ten. J is TRBJ1-3 and V is TRBV13; tentatively, D is TRBD1 (5 bases). Input material: T cells isolated from PBMCs. This TCR derives from a human donor in good health. CDR3: CASSAGAGNTIYF. DNA for the CDR3: TGTGCCAGCAGCGCGGGGGCTGGAAACACCATATATTTT.